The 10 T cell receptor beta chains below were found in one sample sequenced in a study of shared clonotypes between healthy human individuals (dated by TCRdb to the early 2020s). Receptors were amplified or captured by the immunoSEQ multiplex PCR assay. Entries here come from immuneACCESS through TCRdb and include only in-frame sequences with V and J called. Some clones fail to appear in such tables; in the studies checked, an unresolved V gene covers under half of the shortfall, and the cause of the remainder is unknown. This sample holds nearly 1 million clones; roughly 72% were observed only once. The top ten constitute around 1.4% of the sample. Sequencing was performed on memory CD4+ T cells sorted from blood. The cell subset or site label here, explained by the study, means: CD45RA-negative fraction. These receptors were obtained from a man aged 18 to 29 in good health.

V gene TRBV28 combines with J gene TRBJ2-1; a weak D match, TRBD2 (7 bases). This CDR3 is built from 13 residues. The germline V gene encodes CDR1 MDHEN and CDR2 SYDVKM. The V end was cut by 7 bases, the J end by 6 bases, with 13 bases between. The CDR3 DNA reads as TGTGCCAGCACTAGGGGGGGGCGCAATGAGCAGTTCTTC. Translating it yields CASTRGGRNEQFF.

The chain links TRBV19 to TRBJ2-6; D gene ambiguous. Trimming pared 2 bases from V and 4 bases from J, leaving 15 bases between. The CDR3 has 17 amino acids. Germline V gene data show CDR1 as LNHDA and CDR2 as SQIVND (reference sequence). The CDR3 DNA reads TGTGCCAGTAGTATAATGGGGTGGCCGTTCGGGGCCAACGTCCTGACTTTC. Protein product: CASSIMGWPFGANVLTF.

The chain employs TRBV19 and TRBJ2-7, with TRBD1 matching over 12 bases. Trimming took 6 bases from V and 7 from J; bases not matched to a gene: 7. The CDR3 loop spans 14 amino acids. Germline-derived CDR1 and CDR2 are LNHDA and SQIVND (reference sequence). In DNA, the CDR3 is TGTGCCAGTAGCACGGGACAGGGGGCTGGTGAGCAGTACTTC. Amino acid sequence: CASSTGQGAGEQYF.

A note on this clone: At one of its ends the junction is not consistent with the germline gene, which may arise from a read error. DNA of the CDR3: TGTGTCAGCATCAGCAGGGGCCCAGCTGAGCAGTTCTTC. This gives the protein CVSISRGPAEQFF. The chain couples TRBV2 to TRBJ2-1; maybe TRBD1 (6 bases). The germline gives CDR1 SNHLY, CDR2 FYNNEI. CDR3 size: 13 residues.

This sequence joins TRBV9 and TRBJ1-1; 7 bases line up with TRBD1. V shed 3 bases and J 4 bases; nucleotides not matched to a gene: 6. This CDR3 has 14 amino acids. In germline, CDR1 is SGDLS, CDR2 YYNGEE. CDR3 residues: CASSGLTGPTEAFF. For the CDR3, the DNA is TGTGCCAGCAGCGGTTTGACAGGGCCCACTGAAGCTTTCTTT.

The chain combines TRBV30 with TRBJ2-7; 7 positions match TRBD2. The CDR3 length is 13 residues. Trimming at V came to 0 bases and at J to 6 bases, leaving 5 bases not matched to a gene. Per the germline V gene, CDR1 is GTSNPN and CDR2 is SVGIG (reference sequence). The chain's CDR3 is CAWSVGRGSEQYF. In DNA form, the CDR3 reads TGTGCCTGGAGTGTAGGGCGGGGGAGCGAGCAGTACTTC.

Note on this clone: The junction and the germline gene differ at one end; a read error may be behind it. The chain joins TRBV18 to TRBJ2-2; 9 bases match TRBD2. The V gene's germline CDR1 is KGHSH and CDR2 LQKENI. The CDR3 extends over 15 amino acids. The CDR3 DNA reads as TGTGCCAGCTCACAAGGACTAGCGAGGACCGAGGAGCTGTTTTTT. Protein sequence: CASSQGLARTEELFF.

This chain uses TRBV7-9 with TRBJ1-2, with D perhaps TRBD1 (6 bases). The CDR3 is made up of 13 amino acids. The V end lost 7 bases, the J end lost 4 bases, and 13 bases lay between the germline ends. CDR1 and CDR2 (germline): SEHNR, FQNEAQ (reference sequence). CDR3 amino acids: CASNPDRLYGYTF. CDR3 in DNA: TGTGCCAGCAATCCTGACAGGCTCTATGGCTACACCTTC.

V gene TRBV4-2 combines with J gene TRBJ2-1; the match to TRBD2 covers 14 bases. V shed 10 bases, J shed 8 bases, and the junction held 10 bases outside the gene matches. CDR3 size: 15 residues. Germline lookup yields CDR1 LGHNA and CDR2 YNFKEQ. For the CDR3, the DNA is TGTGCCACGGGACTAGCGGGGGCCCCTAGCCATGAGCAGTTCTTC. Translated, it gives CATGLAGAPSHEQFF.

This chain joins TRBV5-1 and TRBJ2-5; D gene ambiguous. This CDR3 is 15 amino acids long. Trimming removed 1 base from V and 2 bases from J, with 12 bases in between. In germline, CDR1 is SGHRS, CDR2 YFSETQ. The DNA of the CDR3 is TGCGCCAGCAGCTTGTCAGGCGGCAGGCAAGAGACCCAGTACTTC. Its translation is CASSLSGGRQETQYF.